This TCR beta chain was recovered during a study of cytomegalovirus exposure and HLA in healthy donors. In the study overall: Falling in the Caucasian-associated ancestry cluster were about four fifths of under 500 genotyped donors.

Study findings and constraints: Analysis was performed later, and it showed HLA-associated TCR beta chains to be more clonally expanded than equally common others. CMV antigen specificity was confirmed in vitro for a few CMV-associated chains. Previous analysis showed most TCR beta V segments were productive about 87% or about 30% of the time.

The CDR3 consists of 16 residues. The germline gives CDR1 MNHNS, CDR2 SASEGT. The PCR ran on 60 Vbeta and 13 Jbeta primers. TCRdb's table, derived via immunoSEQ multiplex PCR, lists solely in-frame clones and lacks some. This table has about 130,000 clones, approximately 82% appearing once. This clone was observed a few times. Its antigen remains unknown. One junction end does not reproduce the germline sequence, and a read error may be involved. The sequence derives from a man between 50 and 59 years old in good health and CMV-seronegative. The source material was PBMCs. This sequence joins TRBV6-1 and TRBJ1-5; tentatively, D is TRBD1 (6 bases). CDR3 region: CASSEGEGGGNQPQHF. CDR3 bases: TGTGCCAGCAGTGAAGGTGAGGGGGGGGGCAACCAGCCCCAGCATTTT.